The sample holds many counts of the clone carrying this T cell receptor beta chain. The time point is: before trial treatment. Those eligible were patients bearing advanced solid tumors lacking tumor-infiltrating lymphocytes. The V and J ends lost 4 bases and 6 bases, in that order; junction bases with no gene match: 11. CDR3 length: 16 amino acids. Germline CDR1 is LNHDA and CDR2 is SQIVND (reference sequence). This sample was taken from a study of low-dose radiotherapy and immunotherapy resistance in tumors. Covering alpha and beta chains, TRAV- and TRBV-specific primers were used for the first-strand cDNA. TCRs were put through 15 to 25 PCR cycles of amplification with Phusion. A constant-region primer and the V-primer adapter served as the primer pair. TCRdb reprocessed the reads via MiXCR and lists one record per CDR3 protein. The sample includes tens of thousands of distinct CDR3 sequences, 18% seen only once; the top ten take over 2.5%.

The sequence was collected from a male donor with prostate cancer. The chain uses TRBV19 and TRBJ2-4; 8 nucleotides match TRBD2. This sample comprised PBMCs, obtained before treatment. CDR3 bases: TGTGCCAGTAGTAACCGGCTTGGGACTAGTGGAAACATTCAGTACTTC. Its protein product is CASSNRLGTSGNIQYF.